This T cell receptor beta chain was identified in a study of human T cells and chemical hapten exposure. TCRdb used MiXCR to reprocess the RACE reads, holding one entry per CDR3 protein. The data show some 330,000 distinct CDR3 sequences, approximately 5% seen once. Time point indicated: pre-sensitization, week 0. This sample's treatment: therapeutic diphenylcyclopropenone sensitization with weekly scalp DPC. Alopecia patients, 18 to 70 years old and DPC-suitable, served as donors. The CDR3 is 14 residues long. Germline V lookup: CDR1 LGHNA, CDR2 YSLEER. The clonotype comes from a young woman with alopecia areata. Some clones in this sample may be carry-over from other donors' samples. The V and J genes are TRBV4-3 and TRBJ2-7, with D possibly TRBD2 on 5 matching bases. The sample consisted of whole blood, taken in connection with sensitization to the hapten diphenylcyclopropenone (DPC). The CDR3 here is CAGMRVVGVHEQYF. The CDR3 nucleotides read TGCGCAGGCATGAGGGTAGTTGGCGTCCACGAGCAGTACTTC.